The rows below give T cell receptor beta chains drawn from one sample of a study of tumor-infiltrating lymphocytes in localized non-small cell lung cancer. Clones were read by immunoSEQ multiplex PCR, and TCRdb kept only the in-frame ones, dropping some. In the table there are 15,000 to 20,000 clones, more than 75% of which are singletons. Sequencing used uninvolved lung tissue not adjacent to the tumor. These receptors were collected from a human donor with non-small cell lung cancer. Each CDR3 is given with its conserved first and last residue. Fields, in order: D gene, J gene, V gene, CDR3 length, clone size, CDR3 protein, CDR3 DNA. D genes are given only for firm matches. Rows give clone size only sometimes, using once, few, many, or a class for an expanded clone.

NA | TRBJ2-1 | TRBV19 | 13 | NA | CASSVDSYNEQFF | TGTGCCAGTAGTGTCGACAGCTACAATGAGCAGTTCTTC
TRBD2 | TRBJ2-3 | TRBV29-1 | 14 | NA | CSVPVAGVADTQYF | TGCAGCGTTCCGGTAGCGGGAGTGGCAGATACGCAGTATTTT
NA | TRBJ2-7 | TRBV5-1 | 14 | NA | CASSLGLITYEQYF | TGCGCCAGCAGCTTGGGACTGATTACCTACGAGCAGTACTTC
TRBD2 | TRBJ2-2 | TRBV7-9 | 16 | NA | CASSLVSGSKIGELFF | TGTGCCAGCAGCTTAGTCAGCGGGAGTAAAATCGGGGAGCTGTTTTTT
NA | TRBJ1-5 | TRBV19 | 15 | NA | CASSIPDGRHQPQHF | TGTGCCAGTAGTATCCCGGACGGGCGACATCAGCCCCAGCATTTT
NA | TRBJ2-5 | TRBV5-5 | 13 | large | CASKYGVGETQYF | TGTGCCAGCAAGTACGGGGTGGGGGAGACCCAGTACTTC
NA | TRBJ1-2 | TRBV4-1 | 16 | NA | CASSQGLSSEDYGYTF | TGCGCCAGCAGCCAAGGCCTCAGTTCTGAGGACTATGGCTACACCTTC
NA | TRBJ1-1 | TRBV5-1 | 14 | NA | CASSDQGWSTEAFF | TGCGCCAGCAGCGATCAGGGTTGGAGCACTGAAGCTTTCTTT
NA | TRBJ2-2 | TRBV2 | 12 | NA | CASSPHSGELFF | TGTGCCAGCAGTCCCCACTCCGGGGAGCTGTTTTTT
NA | TRBJ2-7 | TRBV10-2 | 13 | few | CASSPGEPYEQYF | TGCGCCAGCAGTCCGGGGGAACCCTACGAGCAGTACTTC
TRBD1 | TRBJ1-2 | TRBV5-4 | 15 | few | CASSSSGGQGSGYTF | TGTGCCAGCAGCTCTAGTGGGGGACAGGGGAGCGGCTACACCTTC
TRBD1 | TRBJ1-5 | TRBV6-4 | 16 | NA | CASSDSTDRGGWPQHF | TGTGCCAGCAGTGACTCCACCGACAGGGGGGGCTGGCCCCAGCATTTT
TRBD2 | TRBJ2-7 | TRBV10-3 | 15 | NA | CAISGTSGITGEQYF | TGTGCCATCAGTGGGACTAGCGGGATTACGGGCGAGCAGTACTTC
NA | TRBJ1-2 | TRBV5-1 | 14 | NA | CASSLADGGDGYTF | TGCGCCAGCAGCTTGGCAGACGGGGGGGATGGCTACACCTTC
TRBD2 | TRBJ2-5 | TRBV2 | 15 | NA | CASSETSPIQETQYF | TGTGCCAGCAGTGAGACTAGCCCTATACAAGAGACCCAGTACTTC
NA | TRBJ1-1 | TRBV14 | 14 | few | CASSRYREDTEAFF | TGTGCCAGCAGCCGCTACAGGGAGGACACTGAAGCTTTCTTT
NA | TRBJ2-7 | TRBV5-4 | 14 | NA | CASSLGQETYEQYF | TGTGCCAGCAGCTTGGGACAGGAGACCTACGAGCAGTACTTC
NA | TRBJ1-1 | TRBV6-5 | 14 | NA | CASSYTTGNTEAFF | TGTGCCAGCAGCTACACAACAGGGAACACTGAAGCTTTCTTT
NA | TRBJ2-2 | TRBV5-4 | 15 | NA | CASSSEVANTGELFF | TGTGCCAGCAGCTCTGAGGTCGCGAACACCGGGGAGCTGTTTTTT
TRBD1 | TRBJ1-2 | TRBV5-8 | 16 | NA | CASSASGTGPGYGYTF | TGTGCCAGCAGCGCCTCCGGGACAGGCCCAGGGTATGGCTACACCTTC
NA | TRBJ1-1 | TRBV10-1 | 11 | NA | CASSNGAEAFF | TGCGCCAGCAGTAACGGGGCCGAAGCTTTCTTT
NA | TRBJ2-5 | TRBV7-2 | 14 | NA | CASSLQAGRETQYF | TGTGCCAGCAGCCTACAAGCAGGGAGAGAGACCCAGTACTTC
TRBD2 | TRBJ2-5 | TRBV7-6 | 17 | NA | CASSSGLAGGPWETQYF | TGTGCCAGCAGCTCAGGACTAGCGGGAGGCCCGTGGGAGACCCAGTACTTC
NA | TRBJ1-1 | TRBV10-3 | 14 | NA | CAISVSGVNTEAFF | TGTGCCATCAGTGTATCCGGGGTCAACACTGAAGCTTTCTTT
TRBD1 | TRBJ2-7 | TRBV28 | 14 | once | CASSDPGQPYEQYF | TGTGCCAGCAGTGATCCGGGACAGCCATACGAGCAGTACTTC
NA | TRBJ1-2 | TRBV5-4 | 16 | NA | CASSSDRTRSNYGYTF | TGTGCCAGCAGCTCAGACAGGACACGCTCTAACTATGGCTACACCTTC
NA | TRBJ1-2 | TRBV2 | 13 | NA | CASTLLLTGGYTF | TGTGCCAGCACCCTACTATTGACCGGAGGCTACACCTTC
NA | TRBJ1-2 | TRBV5-6 | 14 | NA | CASSPGSQGYGYTF | TGTGCCAGCAGCCCGGGATCACAAGGCTATGGCTACACCTTC
TRBD1 | TRBJ1-1 | TRBV7-9 | 16 | few | CASSFGSGTENTEAFF | TGTGCCAGCAGCTTTGGGTCAGGGACAGAGAACACTGAAGCTTTCTTT